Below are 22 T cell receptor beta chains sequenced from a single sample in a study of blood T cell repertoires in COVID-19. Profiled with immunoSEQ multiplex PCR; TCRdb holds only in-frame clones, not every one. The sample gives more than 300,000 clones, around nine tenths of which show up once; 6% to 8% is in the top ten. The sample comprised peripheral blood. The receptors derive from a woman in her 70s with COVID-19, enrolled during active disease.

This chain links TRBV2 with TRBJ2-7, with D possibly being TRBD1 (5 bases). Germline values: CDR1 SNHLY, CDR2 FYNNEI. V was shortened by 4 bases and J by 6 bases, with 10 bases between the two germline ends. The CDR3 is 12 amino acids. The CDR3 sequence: CASSVEGAEQYF. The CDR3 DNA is TGTGCCAGCAGTGTAGAAGGGGCCGAGCAGTACTTC.

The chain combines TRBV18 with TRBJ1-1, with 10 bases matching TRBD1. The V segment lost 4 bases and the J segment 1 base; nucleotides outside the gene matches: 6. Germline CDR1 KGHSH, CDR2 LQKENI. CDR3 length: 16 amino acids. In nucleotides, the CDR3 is TGTGCCAGCTCACGCGGACAGGGGGGATCGAACACTGAAGCTTTCTTT. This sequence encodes CASSRGQGGSNTEAFF.

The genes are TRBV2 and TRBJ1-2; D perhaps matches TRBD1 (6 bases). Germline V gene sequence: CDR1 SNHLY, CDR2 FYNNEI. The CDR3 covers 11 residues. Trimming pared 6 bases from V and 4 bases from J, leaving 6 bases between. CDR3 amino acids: CASRQGYGYTF. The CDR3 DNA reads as TGTGCCAGCAGACAGGGCTATGGCTACACCTTC.

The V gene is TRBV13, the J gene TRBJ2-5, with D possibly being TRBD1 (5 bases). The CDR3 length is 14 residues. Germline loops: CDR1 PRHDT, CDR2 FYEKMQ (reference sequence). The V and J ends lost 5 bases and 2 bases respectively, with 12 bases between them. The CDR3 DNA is TGTGCCAGCAGCCCAAGACAGTCGCAAGAGACCCAGTACTTC. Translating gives CASSPRQSQETQYF.

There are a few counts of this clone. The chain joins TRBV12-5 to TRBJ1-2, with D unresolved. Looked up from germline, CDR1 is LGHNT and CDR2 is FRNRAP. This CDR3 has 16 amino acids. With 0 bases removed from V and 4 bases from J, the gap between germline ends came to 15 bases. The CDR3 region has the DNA TGTGCTAGTGGTTTGGTAGTGGGCAGGATAGGCTATGGCTACACCTTC. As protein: CASGLVVGRIGYGYTF.

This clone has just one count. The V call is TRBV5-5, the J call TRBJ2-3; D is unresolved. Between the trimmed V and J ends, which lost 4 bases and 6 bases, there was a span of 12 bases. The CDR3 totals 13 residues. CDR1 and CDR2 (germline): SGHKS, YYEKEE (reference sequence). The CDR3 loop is CASSAYPGDTQYF. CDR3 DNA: TGTGCCAGCAGCGCCTATCCCGGGGATACGCAGTATTTT.

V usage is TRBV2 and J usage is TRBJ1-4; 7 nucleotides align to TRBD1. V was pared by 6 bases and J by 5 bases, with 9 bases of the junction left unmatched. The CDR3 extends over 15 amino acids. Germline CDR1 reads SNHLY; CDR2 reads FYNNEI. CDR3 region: CASSYSGTANEKLFF. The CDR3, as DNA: TGTGCCAGCAGCTACTCCGGGACAGCAAATGAAAAACTGTTTTTT.

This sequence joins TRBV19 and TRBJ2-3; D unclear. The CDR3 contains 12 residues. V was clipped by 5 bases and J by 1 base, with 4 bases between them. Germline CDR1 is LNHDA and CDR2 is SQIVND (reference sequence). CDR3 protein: CASSPGTDTQYF. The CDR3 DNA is TGTGCCAGTAGTCCGGGCACAGATACGCAGTATTTT.

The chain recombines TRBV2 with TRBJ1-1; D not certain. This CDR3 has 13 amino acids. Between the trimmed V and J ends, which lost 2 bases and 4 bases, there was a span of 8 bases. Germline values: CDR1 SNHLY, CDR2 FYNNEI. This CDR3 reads CASSEYRRTEAFF. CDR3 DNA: TGTGCCAGCAGTGAATATCGTCGCACTGAAGCTTTCTTT.

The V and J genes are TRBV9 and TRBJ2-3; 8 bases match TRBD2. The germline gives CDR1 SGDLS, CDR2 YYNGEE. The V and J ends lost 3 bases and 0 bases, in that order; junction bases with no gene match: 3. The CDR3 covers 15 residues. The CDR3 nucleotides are TGTGCCAGCAGCGAGACTAGCGCTAGCACAGATACGCAGTATTTT. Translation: CASSETSASTDTQYF.

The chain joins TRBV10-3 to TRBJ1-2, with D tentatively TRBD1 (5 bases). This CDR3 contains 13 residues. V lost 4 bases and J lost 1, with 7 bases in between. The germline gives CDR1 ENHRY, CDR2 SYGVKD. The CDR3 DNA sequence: TGTGCCATCAGTGGGGGGGATAACTATGGCTACACCTTC. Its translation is CAISGGDNYGYTF.

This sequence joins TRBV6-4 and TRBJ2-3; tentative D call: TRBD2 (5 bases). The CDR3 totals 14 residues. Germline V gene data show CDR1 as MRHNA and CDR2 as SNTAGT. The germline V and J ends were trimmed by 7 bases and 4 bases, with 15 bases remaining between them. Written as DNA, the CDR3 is TGTGCCAGCAAGAGGGTAGTGGGCGCAGATACGCAGTATTTT. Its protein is CASKRVVGADTQYF.

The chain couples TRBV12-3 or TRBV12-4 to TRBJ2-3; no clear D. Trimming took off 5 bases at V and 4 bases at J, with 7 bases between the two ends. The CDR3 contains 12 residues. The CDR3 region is CASSTPPDTQYF. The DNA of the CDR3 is TGTGCCAGCAGTACACCTCCAGATACGCAGTATTTT.

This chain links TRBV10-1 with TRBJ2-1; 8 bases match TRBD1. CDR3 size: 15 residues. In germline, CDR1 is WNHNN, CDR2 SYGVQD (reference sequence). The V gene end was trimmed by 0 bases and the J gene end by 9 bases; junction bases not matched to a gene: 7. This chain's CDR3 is CASSESRRGRGEQFF. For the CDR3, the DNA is TGCGCCAGCAGTGAGTCTCGCAGGGGGCGAGGTGAGCAGTTCTTC.

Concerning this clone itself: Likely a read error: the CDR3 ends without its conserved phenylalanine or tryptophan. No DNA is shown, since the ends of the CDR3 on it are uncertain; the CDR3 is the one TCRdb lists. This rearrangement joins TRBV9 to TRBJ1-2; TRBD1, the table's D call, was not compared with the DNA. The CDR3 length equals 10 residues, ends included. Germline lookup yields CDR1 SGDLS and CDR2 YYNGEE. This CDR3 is CASSAQVGAL.

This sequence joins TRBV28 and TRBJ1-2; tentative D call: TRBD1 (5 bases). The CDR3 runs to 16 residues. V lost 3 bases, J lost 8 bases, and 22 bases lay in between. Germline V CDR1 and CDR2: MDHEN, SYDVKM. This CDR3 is CASSLPRGSGMLGYTF. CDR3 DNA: TGTGCCAGCAGTTTGCCCCGGGGGTCCGGTATGCTGGGCTACACCTTC.

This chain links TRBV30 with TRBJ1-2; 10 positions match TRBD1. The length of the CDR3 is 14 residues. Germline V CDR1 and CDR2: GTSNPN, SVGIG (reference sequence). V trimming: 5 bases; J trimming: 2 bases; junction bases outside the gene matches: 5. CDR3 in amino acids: CAWEDRGRNYGYTF. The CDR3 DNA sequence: TGTGCCTGGGAAGACAGGGGGCGAAACTATGGCTACACCTTC.

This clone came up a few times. CDR3 sequence reads: CASSTGTGFHTEAFF. CDR3 sequence (DNA): TGCGCCAGCAGTACCGGGACAGGGTTCCACACTGAAGCTTTCTTT. The V call is TRBV10-1, the J call TRBJ1-1; TRBD1 matches at 9 bases. Germline lookup yields CDR1 WNHNN and CDR2 SYGVQD (reference sequence). Trimming cost V 5 bases and J 3 bases; bases outside gene matches: 7. This CDR3 comprises 15 residues.

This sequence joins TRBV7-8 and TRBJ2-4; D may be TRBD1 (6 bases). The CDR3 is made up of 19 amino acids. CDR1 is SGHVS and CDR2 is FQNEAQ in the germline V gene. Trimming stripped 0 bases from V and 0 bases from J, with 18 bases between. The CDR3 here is CASSLAGAGAQIAKNIQYF. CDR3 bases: TGTGCCAGCAGCTTAGCCGGGGCAGGGGCCCAAATAGCCAAAAACATTCAGTACTTC.

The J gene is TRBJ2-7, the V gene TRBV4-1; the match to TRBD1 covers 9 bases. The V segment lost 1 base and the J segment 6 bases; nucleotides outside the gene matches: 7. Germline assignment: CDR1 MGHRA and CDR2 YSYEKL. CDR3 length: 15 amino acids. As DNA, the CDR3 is TGCGCCAGCAGCCAAGTTCGGACAGGGGAAGGCGAGCAGTACTTC. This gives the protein CASSQVRTGEGEQYF.

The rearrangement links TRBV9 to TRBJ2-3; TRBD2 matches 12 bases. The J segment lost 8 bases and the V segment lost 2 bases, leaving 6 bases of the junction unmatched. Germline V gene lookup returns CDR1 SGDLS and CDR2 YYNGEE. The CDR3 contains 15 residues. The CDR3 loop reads CASSVGLAGQPTQYF. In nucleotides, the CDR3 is TGTGCCAGCAGCGTCGGACTAGCGGGGCAACCTACGCAGTATTTT.

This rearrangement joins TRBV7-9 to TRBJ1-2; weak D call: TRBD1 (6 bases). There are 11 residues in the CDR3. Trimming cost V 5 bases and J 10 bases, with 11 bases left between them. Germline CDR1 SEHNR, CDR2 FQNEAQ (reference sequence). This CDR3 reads CASSLGGDYTF. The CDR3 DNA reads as TGTGCCAGCAGCCTAGGGGGGGACTACACCTTC.